The 11 T cell receptor beta chains presented below share a single source sample, sequenced in a study of T cell responses to AZD1222 COVID-19 vaccine. Sequencing used immunoSEQ multiplex PCR; TCRdb keeps in-frame clones, though not all of them. The sample consists of approximately 140,000 clones, 89% of them appearing once. The sequencing here drew on peripheral blood, taken on day 0 of AZD1222 vaccination. The source of these receptors is an adult in good health.

The chain is built from TRBV5-1 and TRBJ1-3; D is perhaps TRBD1 (5 bases). The V gene lost 0 bases and the J gene lost 3 bases, with 10 bases spanning the gap. Germline CDR1 reads SGHRS; CDR2 reads YFSETQ. The CDR3 is made up of 15 amino acids. The CDR3 sequence is CASSLVQGGGNTIYF. The DNA of the CDR3 is TGCGCCAGCAGCTTGGTTCAGGGAGGTGGAAACACCATATATTTT.

The chain combines TRBV27 with TRBJ1-2; weak D call: TRBD1 (6 bases). With 3 bases removed from V and 8 bases from J, the gap between germline ends came to 19 bases. Germline CDR1 and CDR2: MNHEY and SMNVEV (reference sequence). The CDR3 contains 15 residues. CDR3 protein: CASSLDWGRGQGYTF. The DNA for the CDR3 is TGTGCCAGCAGTTTGGATTGGGGCAGGGGACAAGGCTACACCTTC.

The gene calls are TRBV4-2 and TRBJ2-1, with D tentatively TRBD2 (5 bases). The ends were cut back, 1 base at V and 9 bases at J, with 16 bases in the middle. This CDR3 has 15 amino acids. Germline loops: CDR1 LGHNA, CDR2 YNFKEQ. CDR3 residues: CASSQGTSPGSEQFF. CDR3 nucleotides: TGTGCCAGCAGCCAAGGGACCTCCCCGGGAAGTGAGCAGTTCTTC.

The chain combines TRBV5-1 with TRBJ2-7; D gene uncertain. This CDR3 has 14 residues. The V gene lost 3 bases and the J gene lost 6 bases, with 16 bases spanning the gap. Germline lookup yields CDR1 SGHRS and CDR2 YFSETQ. CDR3 region: CASSSDVGGVEQYF. CDR3 coding DNA: TGCGCCAGCAGCTCCGATGTAGGTGGGGTCGAGCAGTACTTC.

This chain links TRBV28 with TRBJ1-3, with a tentative D call TRBD1 (6 bases). The CDR3 runs to 14 residues. V gave up 5 bases and J gave up 0 bases, with 8 bases separating them. Germline CDR1 and CDR2: MDHEN and SYDVKM. The CDR3 DNA follows: TGTGCCAGCAGTACACAGGGCTCTGGAAACACCATATATTTT. Its translation is CASSTQGSGNTIYF.

V and J are TRBV6-5 and TRBJ2-1, with TRBD2 matching 8 bases. This CDR3 has 13 residues. Germline assignment: CDR1 MNHEY and CDR2 SVGAGI. V gave up 10 bases and J gave up 6 bases; unmatched junction bases: 8. The CDR3 reads CAIRTGGTNEQFF. The CDR3 DNA reads TGTGCCATAAGGACGGGGGGGACCAATGAGCAGTTCTTC.

V and J are TRBV27 and TRBJ2-3; D gene unclear. V lost 2 bases, J lost 5 bases, and 5 bases lay in between. Germline V lookup: CDR1 MNHEY, CDR2 SMNVEV (reference sequence). This CDR3 has 12 amino acids. The CDR3 DNA is TGTGCCAGCAGTTTAAGAGGAGATACGCAGTATTTT. This codes for CASSLRGDTQYF.

The chain employs TRBV3-1 (or the pseudogene TRBV3-2) and TRBJ1-6; perhaps TRBD1 as D (5 bases). The germline V gene encodes CDR1 LGHDT and CDR2 YNNKEL (reference sequence). V gave up 3 bases and J gave up 10 bases, with 10 bases separating them. The CDR3 is 13 residues long. The CDR3 sequence: CASSQRDRSPLHF. In DNA, the CDR3 is TGTGCCAGCAGCCAGAGGGACCGATCACCCCTCCACTTT.

The V and J genes are TRBV4-2 and TRBJ2-3; possibly TRBD1 or TRBD2 for D (5 bases each). Germline lookup yields CDR1 LGHNA and CDR2 YNFKEQ. V shed 5 bases and J shed 0 bases, with 15 bases lying between them. The CDR3 consists of 16 residues. The CDR3: CASSSRGAPSTDTQYF. CDR3 sequence (DNA): TGTGCCAGCAGCTCAAGAGGGGCTCCCAGCACAGATACGCAGTATTTT.

This chain connects TRBV28 to TRBJ1-4; no clear D gene. The germline V gene encodes CDR1 MDHEN and CDR2 SYDVKM. The CDR3 consists of 14 residues. V lost 3 bases and J 5 bases, leaving 10 bases between the germline ends. Written as DNA, the CDR3 is TGTGCCAGCAGTTTTGGGCCGCGGAATGAAAAACTGTTTTTT. Residues: CASSFGPRNEKLFF. The full variable domain, with the rest looked up from reference TRBV28 and TRBJ1-4, is DVKVTQSSRYLVKRTGEKVFLECVQDMDHENMFWYRQDPGLGLRLIYFSYDVKMKEKGDIPEGYSVSREKKERFSLILESASTNQTSMYLCASSFGPRNEKLFFGSGTQLSVL.

The CDR3: CASSVGQGANSPLHF. The CDR3 bases are TGTGCCAGCAGCGTCGGACAGGGAGCTAATTCACCCCTCCACTTT. J is TRBJ1-6 and V is TRBV9, with 8 bases identical to TRBD1. Germline CDR1 is SGDLS and CDR2 is YYNGEE. The CDR3 is made up of 15 amino acids. The V and J ends lost 2 bases and 6 bases, in that order; junction bases with no gene match: 4.